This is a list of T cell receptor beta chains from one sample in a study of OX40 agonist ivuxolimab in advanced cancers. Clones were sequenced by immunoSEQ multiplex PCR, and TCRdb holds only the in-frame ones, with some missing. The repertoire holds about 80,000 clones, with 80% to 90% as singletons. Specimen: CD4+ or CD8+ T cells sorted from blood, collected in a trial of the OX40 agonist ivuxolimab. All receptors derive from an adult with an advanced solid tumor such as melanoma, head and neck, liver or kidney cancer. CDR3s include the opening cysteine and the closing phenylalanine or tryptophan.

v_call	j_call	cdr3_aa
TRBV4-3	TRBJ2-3	CASSQAVGLGVPDTQYF
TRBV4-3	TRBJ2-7	CASSQEGGLAEPPYEQYF
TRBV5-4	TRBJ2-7	CASSFLGRYEQYF
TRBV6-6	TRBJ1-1	CASSSTPMNTEAFF
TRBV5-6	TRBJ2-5	CASSLLMRDSLYF
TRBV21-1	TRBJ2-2	CASIPLRRGLAGVTGELFF
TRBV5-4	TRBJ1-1	CASSSGQTNTEAFF
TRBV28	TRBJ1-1	CASSSPRFF
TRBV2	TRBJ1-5	CASRERWGLGNQPQHF
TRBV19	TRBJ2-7	CASSPDGRQGTYEQYF
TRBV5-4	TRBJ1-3	CASSLAGPHSGNTIYF
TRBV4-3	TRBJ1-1	CASSQDLQGAGTEAFF
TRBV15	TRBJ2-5	CASSGSIVETQYF
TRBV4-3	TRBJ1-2	CASSLSAQPIYGYTF
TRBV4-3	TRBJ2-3	CANSQEGGGRTDTQYF
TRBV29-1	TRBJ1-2	CSVDRTGNYGYTF
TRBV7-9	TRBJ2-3	CASSANSGMTDTQYF
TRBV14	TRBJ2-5	CASSFRGPQETQYF
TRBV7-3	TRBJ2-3	CASSSGGRVVDTQYF
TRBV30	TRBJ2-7	CACSGGWYEQYF
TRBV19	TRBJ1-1	CASSIGWKGEGPAFF
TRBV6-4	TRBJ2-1	CASSVRGLTDNEQFF
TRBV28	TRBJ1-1	CASSLGEDTEAFF
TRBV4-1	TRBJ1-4	CASSQDISPGLEKLFF
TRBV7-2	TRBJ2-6	CASSSRGSGANVLTF
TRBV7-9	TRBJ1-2	CASSLERGGYTF
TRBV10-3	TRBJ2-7	CATDEGSEQYF
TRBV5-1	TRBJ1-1	CASSPSGDGVNTEAFF
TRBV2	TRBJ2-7	CASSARDRSSYEQYF
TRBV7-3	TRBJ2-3	CASSLSRLAGVGFSTDTQYF
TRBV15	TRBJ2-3	CATSRRQGGGDTQYF